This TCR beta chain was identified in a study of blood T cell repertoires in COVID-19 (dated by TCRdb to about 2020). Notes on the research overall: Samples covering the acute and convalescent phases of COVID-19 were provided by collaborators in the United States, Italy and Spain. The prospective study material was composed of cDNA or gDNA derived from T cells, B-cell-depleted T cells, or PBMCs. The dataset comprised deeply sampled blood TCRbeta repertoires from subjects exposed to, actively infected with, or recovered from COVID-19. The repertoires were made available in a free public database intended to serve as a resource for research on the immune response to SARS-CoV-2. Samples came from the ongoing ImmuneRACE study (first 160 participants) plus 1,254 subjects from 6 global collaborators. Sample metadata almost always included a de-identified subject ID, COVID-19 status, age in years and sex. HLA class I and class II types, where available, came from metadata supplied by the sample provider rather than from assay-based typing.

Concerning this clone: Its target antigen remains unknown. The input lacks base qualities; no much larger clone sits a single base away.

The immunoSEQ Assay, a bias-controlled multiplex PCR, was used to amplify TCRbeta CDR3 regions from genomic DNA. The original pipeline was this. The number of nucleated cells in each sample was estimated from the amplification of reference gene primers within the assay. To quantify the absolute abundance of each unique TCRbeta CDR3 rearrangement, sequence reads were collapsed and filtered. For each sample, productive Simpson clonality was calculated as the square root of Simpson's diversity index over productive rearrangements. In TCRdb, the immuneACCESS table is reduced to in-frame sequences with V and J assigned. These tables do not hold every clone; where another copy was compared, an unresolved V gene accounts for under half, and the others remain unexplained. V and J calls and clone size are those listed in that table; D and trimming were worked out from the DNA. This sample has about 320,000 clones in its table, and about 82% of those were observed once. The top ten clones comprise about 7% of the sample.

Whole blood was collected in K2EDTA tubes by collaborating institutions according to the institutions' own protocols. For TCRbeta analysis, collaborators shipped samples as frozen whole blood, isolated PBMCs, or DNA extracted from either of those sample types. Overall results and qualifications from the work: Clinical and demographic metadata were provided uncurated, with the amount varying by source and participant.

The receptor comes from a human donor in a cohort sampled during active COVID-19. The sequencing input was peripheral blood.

DNA sequence: TGTGCCAGCAGCCTGCCGGGGGGGGGCCTCTACGAGCAGTACTTC. It encodes CASSLPGGGLYEQYF. Recombination connected TRBV3-1 (or the pseudogene TRBV3-2) to TRBJ2-7, with TRBD2 matching 8 junction bases. Including the terminal cysteine and phenylalanine, the CDR3 comprises 15 residues. Only CDR3 DNA remains: 45 bases, in frame from the first base. From V the trimming removes 4 bases and from J it removes 3 bases, while the gene matches leave 8 bases of the junction unaccounted for. CDR1 and CDR2, per the germline V gene (reference sequence), are LGHDT and YNNKEL.